A selection of T cell receptor beta chains follows, all from one sample in a study of graft-versus-host responses after intestinal transplantation. Method: immunoSEQ multiplex PCR; TCRdb's copy keeps in-frame clones and lacks some. The profile shows approximately 100,000 clones, roughly 87% of them singletons. These receptors' targets are unknown. Sequenced here: unstimulated CD4+ T cells sorted from spleen or lymph node cells, sampled before intestinal transplant. The receptors come from a human donor who received an intestinal transplant. Both conserved end residues are part of each CDR3. D genes are given only for firm matches. The size of a clone is reported for some rows only, either as once, few or many, or as a class for expanded clones.

j_call: TRBJ2-7
clone_size: -
v_call: TRBV9
cdr3_length: 14
d_call: TRBD1
cdr3_aa: CASSLGTGVLEQYF
cdr3_nt: TGTGCCAGCAGCCTCGGGACAGGAGTTCTCGAGCAGTACTTC

j_call: TRBJ2-3
clone_size: -
v_call: TRBV19
cdr3_length: 16
d_call: -
cdr3_aa: CASKRRGGLVTDTQYF
cdr3_nt: TGTGCCAGTAAGAGGAGGGGGGGGCTGGTCACAGATACGCAGTATTTT

j_call: TRBJ2-7
clone_size: -
v_call: TRBV5-1
cdr3_length: 14
d_call: -
cdr3_aa: CASSWGELDYEQYF
cdr3_nt: TGCGCCAGCAGCTGGGGGGAACTAGACTACGAGCAGTACTTC

j_call: TRBJ2-1
clone_size: -
v_call: TRBV5-1
cdr3_length: 14
d_call: TRBD2
cdr3_aa: CASSLVTSGEYPFF
cdr3_nt: TGCGCCAGCAGCTTGGTTACTAGCGGGGAATATCCGTTCTTC

j_call: TRBJ2-2
clone_size: -
v_call: TRBV15
cdr3_length: 19
d_call: -
cdr3_aa: CATSLTWGRVRGHTGELFF
cdr3_nt: TGTGCCACCAGCTTAACGTGGGGACGGGTGCGGGGGCACACCGGGGAGCTGTTTTTT

j_call: TRBJ2-1
clone_size: -
v_call: TRBV6-5
cdr3_length: 15
d_call: -
cdr3_aa: CASSLSFPTYNEQFF
cdr3_nt: TGTGCCAGCAGTTTGAGTTTCCCGACCTACAATGAGCAGTTCTTC

j_call: TRBJ2-3
clone_size: -
v_call: TRBV2
cdr3_length: 13
d_call: -
cdr3_aa: CASSPTGTRQEYF
cdr3_nt: TGTGCCAGCAGTCCGACAGGTACGCGCCAGGAGTATTTT

j_call: TRBJ2-7
clone_size: -
v_call: TRBV11-1
cdr3_length: 15
d_call: -
cdr3_aa: CASSLGGIPSYEQYF
cdr3_nt: TGTGCCAGCAGCTTAGGCGGAATCCCCTCCTACGAGCAGTACTTC

j_call: TRBJ2-3
clone_size: once
v_call: TRBV6-6
cdr3_length: 15
d_call: TRBD1
cdr3_aa: CASSYAGQGADTQYF
cdr3_nt: TGTGCCAGCAGTTACGCCGGACAGGGGGCAGATACGCAGTATTTT

j_call: TRBJ2-1
clone_size: -
v_call: TRBV19
cdr3_length: 13
d_call: TRBD2
cdr3_aa: CASAPGLSHEQFF
cdr3_nt: TGTGCCAGTGCTCCGGGACTATCCCATGAGCAGTTCTTC

j_call: TRBJ1-3
clone_size: -
v_call: TRBV18
cdr3_length: 16
d_call: TRBD1
cdr3_aa: CASSPNRGTSGNTIYF
cdr3_nt: TGTGCCAGCTCACCAAACAGGGGGACCTCTGGAAACACCATATATTTT

j_call: TRBJ1-5
clone_size: once
v_call: TRBV5-6
cdr3_length: 14
d_call: -
cdr3_aa: CASSFQGAGQPQHF
cdr3_nt: TGTGCCAGCAGCTTTCAAGGGGCCGGTCAGCCCCAGCATTTT

j_call: TRBJ2-5
clone_size: -
v_call: TRBV28
cdr3_length: 11
d_call: -
cdr3_aa: CASSFIETQYF
cdr3_nt: TGTGCCAGCAGTTTTATAGAGACCCAGTACTTC

j_call: TRBJ1-2
clone_size: -
v_call: TRBV28
cdr3_length: 12
d_call: -
cdr3_aa: CASLMAPYGYTF
cdr3_nt: TGTGCCAGCCTAATGGCGCCCTATGGCTACACCTTC

j_call: TRBJ2-1
clone_size: -
v_call: TRBV9
cdr3_length: 15
d_call: TRBD2
cdr3_aa: CASSEGLAGNNEQFF
cdr3_nt: TGTGCCAGCAGCGAAGGACTAGCGGGGAACAATGAGCAGTTCTTC

j_call: TRBJ2-3
clone_size: -
v_call: TRBV7-9
cdr3_length: 14
d_call: -
cdr3_aa: CASSSDLGPYTQYF
cdr3_nt: TGTGCCAGCAGCTCGGACTTAGGGCCTTATACGCAGTATTTT

j_call: TRBJ1-6
clone_size: -
v_call: TRBV10-1
cdr3_length: 15
d_call: -
cdr3_aa: CASSEGGDTRGPLHF
cdr3_nt: TGCGCCAGCAGTGAGGGAGGGGACACCCGGGGACCCCTCCACTTT

j_call: TRBJ1-2
clone_size: -
v_call: TRBV6-5
cdr3_length: 14
d_call: -
cdr3_aa: CASSPPGGAYGYTF
cdr3_nt: TGTGCCAGCAGTCCACCGGGGGGCGCCTATGGCTACACCTTC

j_call: TRBJ1-4
clone_size: once
v_call: TRBV20-1
cdr3_length: 11
d_call: -
cdr3_aa: CSAADNEKLFF
cdr3_nt: TGCAGTGCTGCAGATAATGAAAAACTGTTTTTT

j_call: TRBJ2-5
clone_size: -
v_call: TRBV7-7
cdr3_length: 13
d_call: TRBD1
cdr3_aa: CASSLDRGETQYF
cdr3_nt: TGTGCCAGCAGCTTGGACAGGGGCGAGACCCAGTACTTC

j_call: TRBJ2-1
clone_size: -
v_call: TRBV28
cdr3_length: 13
d_call: -
cdr3_aa: CASSARDSAGTFF
cdr3_nt: TGTGCCAGCAGTGCCCGGGACTCCGCCGGGACGTTCTTC

j_call: TRBJ1-4
clone_size: -
v_call: TRBV5-4
cdr3_length: 13
d_call: -
cdr3_aa: CAVSWVSNEKLFF
cdr3_nt: TGTGCCGTCAGCTGGGTTTCCAATGAAAAACTGTTTTTT

j_call: TRBJ2-2
clone_size: once
v_call: TRBV10-3
cdr3_length: 16
d_call: TRBD1
cdr3_aa: CAISLRTGYNTGELFF
cdr3_nt: TGTGCCATCAGTCTAAGGACAGGGTACAACACCGGGGAGCTGTTTTTT

j_call: TRBJ1-6
clone_size: -
v_call: TRBV5-6
cdr3_length: 14
d_call: -
cdr3_aa: CASSLFWSRAPLHF
cdr3_nt: TGTGCCAGCAGCTTGTTCTGGAGTCGGGCACCCCTCCACTTT

j_call: TRBJ2-3
clone_size: -
v_call: TRBV20-1
cdr3_length: 11
d_call: -
cdr3_aa: CSAGRVDTQYF
cdr3_nt: TGCAGTGCCGGGAGAGTTGATACGCAGTATTTT

j_call: TRBJ2-3
clone_size: -
v_call: TRBV7-3
cdr3_length: 13
d_call: -
cdr3_aa: CASSSQAPDTQYF
cdr3_nt: TGTGCCAGCAGCTCGCAGGCACCGGATACGCAGTATTTT

j_call: TRBJ1-6
clone_size: -
v_call: TRBV5-1
cdr3_length: 15
d_call: -
cdr3_aa: CASSLQGPDNSPLHF
cdr3_nt: TGCGCCAGCAGCCTCCAGGGGCCGGATAATTCACCCCTCCACTTT

j_call: TRBJ1-2
clone_size: -
v_call: TRBV5-6
cdr3_length: 15
d_call: -
cdr3_aa: CASSLDRKFDYGYTF
cdr3_nt: TGTGCCAGCAGCTTGGACAGGAAATTCGACTATGGCTACACCTTC

j_call: TRBJ2-5
clone_size: once
v_call: TRBV12-1
cdr3_length: 13
d_call: -
cdr3_aa: CASSLGNAETQYF
cdr3_nt: TGTGCCAGCAGCTTGGGTAATGCCGAGACCCAGTACTTC

j_call: TRBJ2-7
clone_size: once
v_call: TRBV4-1
cdr3_length: 16
d_call: TRBD1
cdr3_aa: CASSQGGRGTTYEQYF
cdr3_nt: TGCGCCAGCAGCCAAGGGGGCAGGGGGACCACCTACGAGCAGTACTTC

j_call: TRBJ1-1
clone_size: -
v_call: TRBV19
cdr3_length: 13
d_call: -
cdr3_aa: CASHPRPEKRAFF
cdr3_nt: TGTGCCAGTCACCCGCGACCGGAGAAGAGAGCTTTCTTT

j_call: TRBJ1-3
clone_size: -
v_call: TRBV7-2
cdr3_length: 17
d_call: -
cdr3_aa: CASSLLGAGSSGNTIYF
cdr3_nt: TGTGCCAGCAGCTTATTAGGAGCAGGCAGCTCTGGAAACACCATATATTTT

j_call: TRBJ2-7
clone_size: -
v_call: TRBV5-1
cdr3_length: 12
d_call: TRBD1
cdr3_aa: CASSSQGNEQYF
cdr3_nt: TGCGCCAGCAGCTCACAGGGGAACGAGCAGTACTTC

j_call: TRBJ2-1
clone_size: -
v_call: TRBV9
cdr3_length: 15
d_call: -
cdr3_aa: CASSVESRSYNEQFF
cdr3_nt: TGTGCCAGCAGCGTAGAGTCGCGGTCCTACAATGAGCAGTTCTTC

j_call: TRBJ2-2
clone_size: -
v_call: TRBV9
cdr3_length: 15
d_call: TRBD2
cdr3_aa: CASSVLAGGPGELFF
cdr3_nt: TGTGCCAGCAGCGTACTAGCGGGGGGGCCCGGGGAGCTGTTTTTT

j_call: TRBJ2-3
clone_size: -
v_call: TRBV30
cdr3_length: 15
d_call: TRBD2
cdr3_aa: CACRTLAARTDTQYF
cdr3_nt: TGTGCCTGTCGAACTCTAGCGGCCCGCACAGATACGCAGTATTTT

j_call: TRBJ1-6
clone_size: -
v_call: TRBV7-9
cdr3_length: 14
d_call: TRBD1
cdr3_aa: CASSRDSYNSPLHF
cdr3_nt: TGTGCCAGCAGCCGGGACAGCTATAATTCACCCCTCCACTTT

j_call: TRBJ2-3
clone_size: -
v_call: TRBV30
cdr3_length: 14
d_call: -
cdr3_aa: CAWSRDSSTDTQYF
cdr3_nt: TGTGCCTGGAGCAGGGACTCTAGCACAGATACGCAGTATTTT

j_call: TRBJ1-2
clone_size: -
v_call: TRBV5-4
cdr3_length: 12
d_call: -
cdr3_aa: CASSFDGYGYTF
cdr3_nt: TGTGCCAGCAGCTTCGACGGCTATGGCTACACCTTC

j_call: TRBJ2-7
clone_size: -
v_call: TRBV28
cdr3_length: 15
d_call: TRBD2
cdr3_aa: CASSPEGLAGYEQYF
cdr3_nt: TGTGCCAGCAGTCCTGAAGGACTAGCGGGATACGAGCAGTACTTC

j_call: TRBJ2-2
clone_size: -
v_call: TRBV19
cdr3_length: 12
d_call: -
cdr3_aa: CASTASTGELFF
cdr3_nt: TGTGCCAGTACAGCCTCCACCGGGGAGCTGTTTTTT

j_call: TRBJ2-7
clone_size: -
v_call: TRBV12-5
cdr3_length: 10
d_call: -
cdr3_aa: CASGLYEQYF
cdr3_nt: TGTGCTAGTGGCCTCTACGAGCAGTACTTC

j_call: TRBJ2-7
clone_size: -
v_call: TRBV4-1
cdr3_length: 14
d_call: -
cdr3_aa: CASSQGLPVYEQYF
cdr3_nt: TGCGCCAGCAGCCAAGGTTTACCGGTCTACGAGCAGTACTTC

j_call: TRBJ2-7
clone_size: -
v_call: TRBV19
cdr3_length: 15
d_call: TRBD2
cdr3_aa: CASSMTGTMSYEQYF
cdr3_nt: TGTGCCAGTAGTATGACCGGGACTATGTCCTACGAGCAGTACTTC

j_call: TRBJ2-1
clone_size: few
v_call: TRBV7-7
cdr3_length: 15
d_call: TRBD2
cdr3_aa: CASSLGLAGADEQFF
cdr3_nt: TGTGCCAGCAGCCTGGGACTAGCGGGAGCGGATGAGCAGTTCTTC

j_call: TRBJ2-7
clone_size: -
v_call: TRBV13
cdr3_length: 15
d_call: -
cdr3_aa: CASGPYGLPGYEQYF
cdr3_nt: TGTGCCAGCGGGCCCTATGGTTTGCCCGGGTACGAGCAGTACTTC